This T cell receptor beta chain originates from a study of cytomegalovirus exposure and HLA in healthy donors. With 60 Vbeta and 13 Jbeta primers, the PCR was carried out. TCRdb's table, derived via immunoSEQ multiplex PCR, lists solely in-frame clones and lacks some. The data show 200,000 or so clones, 65% to 85% seen once. Healthy bone marrow donors made up the donors. Trimming took off 2 bases at V and 6 bases at J, with 11 bases between the two ends. This CDR3 is 14 amino acids long. CDR1 and CDR2 from the germline V gene are GTSNPN and SVGIG (reference sequence). The chain couples TRBV30 to TRBJ1-6, with D maybe TRBD1 (6 bases). Material: PBMCs. The sequence was obtained from a woman aged 30 to 39 in good health and CMV-seronegative. The CDR3 protein is CAWSHGGLNSPLHF. CDR3 coding DNA: TGTGCCTGGAGTCATGGGGGCCTTAATTCACCCCTCCACTTT.